These 26 T cell receptor beta chains originate from one sample sequenced in a study of CD8 T cells in ankylosing spondylitis. Using its own MiXCR run on the 5' RACE reads, TCRdb lists one record per CDR3 protein. The sample holds 200,000 to 250,000 distinct CDR3 sequences, approximately 8% seen once. The source material was blood, either unsorted or a sorted T cell fraction (not recorded which). The receptors were gathered from a female donor with ankylosing spondylitis or in good health (not recorded which).

This clonotype was seen repeatedly, ten times or more. V usage is TRBV7-2 and J usage is TRBJ2-2; D call uncertain. The CDR3 contains 12 residues. The V gene's germline CDR1 is SGHTA and CDR2 FQGNSA. The V gene lost 1 base and the J gene lost 7 bases, with 4 bases spanning the gap. The CDR3 region has the DNA TGTGCCAGCAGCTTAGAAGTCGGGGAGCTGTTTTTT. Protein sequence: CASSLEVGELFF.

This clonotype was found many times. This chain connects TRBV24-1 to TRBJ2-1, with 11 bases that match TRBD2. CDR3 length: 17 amino acids. The V gene end was trimmed by 3 bases and the J gene end by 5 bases; junction bases not matched to a gene: 8. Germline V gives CDR1 KGHDR, CDR2 SFDVKD. The CDR3 protein is CATSDPGTSGSNNEQFF. The CDR3, as DNA: TGTGCCACCAGTGATCCCGGGACTAGCGGAAGCAACAATGAGCAGTTCTTC.

J is TRBJ1-4 and V is TRBV7-2; D remains ambiguous. CDR3 length: 16 amino acids. The germline V and J ends were trimmed by 5 bases and 0 bases, with 13 bases remaining between them. Germline V gene data show CDR1 as SGHTA and CDR2 as FQGNSA. The CDR3 nucleotides are TGTGCCAGCAGCCTCAACCCACCTGCAACTAATGAAAAACTGTTTTTT. It specifies CASSLNPPATNEKLFF.

Points on this clonotype: This may be a read error, as it is one base from a much larger clone. In DNA, the CDR3 is TGTGTCATCAGTGAGTCGGGGCGGGAGTTCTCCTACGAGCAGTACTTC. Translating it yields CVISESGREFSYEQYF. The rearrangement uses TRBV10-3 and TRBJ2-7; 7 bases align to TRBD2. The CDR3 is 16 amino acids. From germline, CDR1 is ENHRY and CDR2 SYGVKD.

The sample holds many counts of this clonotype. The chain is built from TRBV5-1 and TRBJ2-7; 8 positions agree with TRBD1. The CDR3 is made up of 17 amino acids. After removal of 0 bases from V and 0 bases from J, the junction contained 8 bases not matched to a gene. Germline CDR1 and CDR2: SGHRS and YFSETQ. This CDR3 reads CASSLGPRGLYSYEQYF. DNA for the CDR3: TGCGCCAGCAGCTTGGGCCCCAGGGGGCTTTACTCCTACGAGCAGTACTTC.

This clonotype was counted ten times or more. The chain uses TRBV14 and TRBJ1-2; TRBD1 aligns across 7 bases. The germline V gene has CDR1 SGHDN and CDR2 FVKESK. The CDR3 is 13 residues long. V dropped 4 bases and J dropped 8; count of bases not matched to a gene: 7. CDR3 sequence: CASSPYRGGGYTF. The CDR3 coding sequence is TGTGCCAGCAGCCCCTACAGGGGCGGGGGCTACACCTTC.

This clonotype was seen at least ten times. This chain uses TRBV10-1 with TRBJ2-5; TRBD2 matches at 8 bases. Germline V gene sequence: CDR1 WNHNN, CDR2 SYGVQD (reference sequence). V lost 10 bases and J lost 5; bases outside the gene matches: 9. The CDR3 is 13 amino acids. The CDR3 DNA reads TGCGCCATCTGGCGGGAGGCCGAGGAGACCCAGTACTTC. Translating it yields CAIWREAEETQYF.

This clonotype was picked up many times. The chain has TRBV15 and TRBJ2-1; D not resolved. Germline V gene sequence: CDR1 LNHNV, CDR2 YYDKDF (reference sequence). Trimming took 0 bases from V and 6 from J, leaving 12 bases between them. The CDR3 runs 15 residues. Here the CDR3 DNA reads TGTGCCACCAGCAGAGATGACCGAAGGGCCAATGAGCAGTTCTTC. Translation: CATSRDDRRANEQFF.

This clonotype was seen repeatedly, ten times or more. The V and J genes are TRBV12-3 or TRBV12-4 and TRBJ2-5, with a weak D call TRBD1 (6 bases). The length of the CDR3 is 13 residues. V lost 5 bases to trimming and J lost 6 bases, with 13 bases between them. The CDR3 DNA reads as TGTGCCAGCAGTAGGGGGTCAGGGAAGACCCAGTACTTC. Protein sequence: CASSRGSGKTQYF.

This clonotype was counted at least ten times. The chain employs TRBV20-1 and TRBJ2-3; 10 bases are shared with TRBD2. V trimming: 3 bases; J trimming: 1 base; junction bases outside the gene matches: 10. This CDR3 spans 17 amino acids. Germline assignment: CDR1 DFQATT and CDR2 SNEGSKA (reference sequence). CDR3 amino acids: CSASWLAGALGTDTQYF. The DNA for the CDR3 is TGCAGTGCTAGTTGGCTAGCGGGAGCGTTGGGCACAGATACGCAGTATTTT.

The rearrangement uses TRBV29-1 and TRBJ1-1; D remains ambiguous. Germline loops: CDR1 SQVTM, CDR2 ANQGSEA. The CDR3 is 11 residues long. V lost 4 bases and J lost 3, with 6 bases in between. The CDR3 DNA follows: TGCAGCGTTGGAGAGGACACTGAAGCTTTCTTT. Translation: CSVGEDTEAFF.

The gene calls are TRBV30 and TRBJ2-1; D is undetermined. There are 12 residues in the CDR3. V lost 0 bases, J lost 9 bases, and 9 bases lay in between. CDR1 and CDR2 from the germline V gene are GTSNPN and SVGIG (reference sequence). The CDR3 region is CAWSVLTTEQFF. For the CDR3, the DNA is TGTGCCTGGAGTGTCCTCACCACTGAGCAGTTCTTC. Combining the CDR3 with reference TRBV30 and TRBJ2-1 gives the whole variable domain SQTIHQWPATLVQPVGSPLSLECTVEGTSNPNLYWYRQAAGRGLQLLFYSVGIGQISSEVPQNLSASRPQDRQFILSSKKLLLSDSGFYLCAWSVLTTEQFFGPGTRLTVL.

The chain combines TRBV20-1 with TRBJ1-1; maybe TRBD1 (5 bases). Germline-derived CDR1 and CDR2 are DFQATT and SNEGSKA (reference sequence). The CDR3 contains 16 residues. V gave up 7 bases and J gave up 4 bases, with 25 bases separating them. The CDR3 reads CSVRFRGSPWGTEAFF. The CDR3 DNA reads TGCAGTGTCAGGTTCCGGGGCAGCCCCTGGGGCACTGAAGCTTTCTTT.

This clonotype was observed many times. The rearrangement uses TRBV20-1 and TRBJ2-1; 9 positions match TRBD2. V shed 6 bases, J shed 8 bases, and the junction held 17 bases outside the gene matches. The CDR3 extends over 16 amino acids. Germline V gene data show CDR1 as DFQATT and CDR2 as SNEGSKA (reference sequence). The CDR3 DNA is TGCAGTGCCAGTGGGGGACTAGCCTTATTGGGCGATGAGCAGTTCTTC. Translating it yields CSASGGLALLGDEQFF.

Worth noting for this clonotype: With a much larger clone just one base away, this may be a read error. This chain uses TRBV6-5 with TRBJ2-3, with 7 bases matching TRBD2. Germline lookup yields CDR1 MNHEY and CDR2 SVGAGI. The CDR3 is 15 amino acids. CDR3 sequence reads: CTSSYGGRALDTQYF. Here the CDR3 DNA reads TGTACCAGCAGTTACGGTGGGAGGGCCTTAGATACGCAGTATTTT.

There are many counts of this clonotype. The V call is TRBV5-1, the J call TRBJ2-1; D not resolved. V was cut by 1 base and J by 4 bases, with 15 bases left in between. Germline assignment: CDR1 SGHRS and CDR2 YFSETQ. The CDR3 spans 16 residues. CDR3 coding DNA: TGCGCCAGCAGCTTGACCCTCTGGAAGGTGTACAATGAGCAGTTCTTC. Translation gives CASSLTLWKVYNEQFF.

At least ten counts were recorded for this clonotype. The CDR3 loop is CSAASPSTDTQYF. The CDR3 DNA reads as TGCAGTGCTGCTAGCCCTTCCACAGATACGCAGTATTTT. This chain joins TRBV20-1 and TRBJ2-3; D might be TRBD2 (5 bases). The CDR3 has 13 amino acids. CDR1 is DFQATT, CDR2 SNEGSKA, per germline (reference sequence). Trimming stripped 5 bases from V and 2 bases from J, with 11 bases between.

This clonotype appeared many times. The J gene is TRBJ1-5, the V gene TRBV12-3 or TRBV12-4; D may be TRBD1 (5 bases). V was shortened by 7 bases and J by 5 bases, with 18 bases between the two germline ends. The CDR3 has 15 residues. CDR3 residues: CASTRRGLGDQPQHF. CDR3 DNA: TGTGCCAGCACAAGACGGGGACTCGGCGATCAGCCCCAGCATTTT.

This clonotype was seen ten or more times. J is TRBJ2-2 and V is TRBV7-7, with a weak D call TRBD2 (5 bases). The CDR3 covers 16 residues. V lost 0 bases, J lost 5 bases, and 13 bases lay in between. CDR1 and CDR2 (germline): SSHAT, FNYEAQ (reference sequence). The DNA of the CDR3 is TGTGCCAGCAGCTTAGCCCTGATTCGGGGAACCGGGGAGCTGTTTTTT. Amino acid sequence: CASSLALIRGTGELFF.

This clonotype has a count of ten or more. The V call is TRBV27, the J call TRBJ2-2; D possibly corresponds to TRBD2 (6 bases). CDR1 and CDR2 from the germline V gene are MNHEY and SMNVEV (reference sequence). This CDR3 is built from 16 residues. V was cut by 5 bases and J by 8 bases, with 21 bases left in between. CDR3: CASSPNPGVADGELFF. For the CDR3, the DNA is TGTGCCAGCAGTCCTAATCCGGGGGTAGCGGATGGGGAGCTGTTTTTT.

This clonotype was picked up many times. The chain has TRBV5-1 and TRBJ2-1; possible D gene TRBD2, 6 bases. The ends were cut back, 1 base at V and 5 bases at J, with 13 bases in the middle. This CDR3 is built from 15 residues. CDR1 and CDR2 from the germline V gene are SGHRS and YFSETQ. The CDR3 region is CASSLLLASNNEQFF. CDR3 sequence (DNA): TGCGCCAGCAGCTTGCTCCTAGCGAGTAACAATGAGCAGTTCTTC.

This clonotype came up a few times. The CDR3 loop reads CASIPGTSGRGTYEQYF. The CDR3 DNA reads as TGTGCCAGCATCCCAGGGACTAGCGGGAGGGGGACCTACGAGCAGTACTTC. This chain joins TRBV11-2 and TRBJ2-7; 16 bases fit TRBD2. Germline values: CDR1 SGHAT, CDR2 FQNNGV. V trimming: 7 bases; J trimming: 2 bases; junction bases outside the gene matches: 8. This CDR3 region has 17 residues.

Details on this clonotype: This sequence may be a read error, since a much larger clone differs from it by one base. This sequence joins TRBV3-1 and TRBJ1-5; D may be TRBD1 (5 bases). Germline V gene lookup returns CDR1 LGHDT and CDR2 YNNKEL (reference sequence). This CDR3 comprises 19 residues. CDR3 sequence (DNA): TGTACCAGCAGTCCCCCGGAGATAGGGGACCTTTATAGCAATCAGCCCCAGCATTTT. It codes for CTSSPPEIGDLYSNQPQHF.

This clonotype was detected many times. The chain is built from TRBV11-3 and TRBJ1-1, with 7 bases lining up with TRBD1. The trim removed 4 bases at V and 4 bases at J, leaving 6 bases unmatched. The germline gives CDR1 SGHNT, CDR2 YENEEA. The CDR3 covers 14 residues. The DNA for the CDR3 is TGTGCCAGCAGCTACAGGGGAATGGGCACTGAAGCTTTCTTT. This gives the protein CASSYRGMGTEAFF.

In this sample, this clonotype turned up many times. This rearrangement joins TRBV24-1 to TRBJ2-1; TRBD2 is a possible D gene (6 bases). CDR1 KGHDR and CDR2 SFDVKD come from the germline V gene. The CDR3 runs to 16 residues. V lost 3 bases to trimming and J lost 7 bases, with 18 bases between them. The CDR3 here is CATSDPTGSWGNEQFF. The CDR3 DNA follows: TGTGCCACCAGTGATCCCACCGGGAGCTGGGGAAATGAGCAGTTCTTC.

There are many counts of this clonotype. Here the CDR3 DNA reads TGTGCCAGCAGCCAAGGGAGGAATCAGCCCCAGCATTTT. Protein: CASSQGRNQPQHF. This chain links TRBV4-2 with TRBJ1-5; D remains unclear. Trimming took 1 base from V and 4 from J, leaving 5 bases between them. The CDR3 totals 13 residues. In germline, CDR1 is LGHNA, CDR2 YNFKEQ.